Shown below are 18 T cell receptor beta chains from a single sample sequenced in a study of PD-1 blockade in classical Hodgkin lymphoma. Each patient relapsed following autologous stem cell transplantation, and prior brentuximab vedotin exposure differed. Magnetic negative selection purified CD4+ T cells from thawed PBMCs. Generated by immunoSEQ multiplex PCR, the TCRdb table keeps only in-frame clones and is missing some. There are about 35,000 clones in the sample; 80% to 95% occur only once, and around 0.25% lies in the top ten. Sequenced material: CD4+ T cells from blood, taken at baseline. The receptors come from a human donor with classical Hodgkin lymphoma.

The V call is TRBV7-2, the J call TRBJ2-1; D call uncertain. Germline V lookup: CDR1 SGHTA, CDR2 FQGNSA. Trimming pared 1 base from V and 4 bases from J, leaving 8 bases between. This CDR3 comprises 14 residues. CDR3 in amino acids: CASSLVASYNEQFF. The CDR3 DNA reads as TGTGCCAGCAGCTTAGTTGCCTCGTACAATGAGCAGTTCTTC.

V usage is TRBV30 and J usage is TRBJ1-2; 8 positions agree with TRBD1. Looked up from germline, CDR1 is GTSNPN and CDR2 is SVGIG (reference sequence). This CDR3 has 16 amino acids. Germline trimming cut 3 bases from V and 1 base from J; bases unmatched to any gene: 10. CDR3 in amino acids: CAWSSSRQGYNYGYTF. CDR3 nucleotides: TGTGCCTGGAGCAGCTCCAGACAGGGGTATAACTATGGCTACACCTTC. Complete variable domain (other parts from reference TRBV30 and TRBJ1-2): SQTIHQWPATLVQPVGSPLSLECTVEGTSNPNLYWYRQAAGRGLQLLFYSVGIGQISSEVPQNLSASRPQDRQFILSSKKLLLSDSGFYLCAWSSSRQGYNYGYTFGSGTRLTVV.

The rearrangement uses TRBV6-5 and TRBJ2-1; TRBD2 agrees at 11 bases. CDR1 is MNHEY and CDR2 is SVGAGI in the germline V gene. CDR3 length: 14 residues. V dropped 9 bases and J dropped 5; count of bases not matched to a gene: 6. CDR3 residues: CASSSGRANNEQFF. The CDR3 coding sequence is TGTGCCAGTAGTAGCGGGAGGGCGAACAATGAGCAGTTCTTC.

The V gene is TRBV29-1, the J gene TRBJ1-3; D possibly corresponds to TRBD1 (5 bases). The CDR3 runs to 15 residues. Germline V lookup: CDR1 SQVTM, CDR2 ANQGSEA. Trimming shortened V by 6 bases and J by 0 bases, and 15 bases separated the two germline ends. The CDR3 reads CSVRIDSYSGNTIYF. The CDR3 DNA reads as TGCAGCGTCCGGATTGACAGTTACTCTGGAAACACCATATATTTT.

The chain has TRBV29-1 and TRBJ2-3, with 9 bases identical to TRBD1. This CDR3 is built from 13 residues. V was clipped by 6 bases and J by 4 bases; unmatched bases: 5. Germline CDR1 SQVTM, CDR2 ANQGSEA. The chain's CDR3 is CSVAGTGSDTQYF. In DNA, the CDR3 is TGCAGCGTAGCCGGGACAGGGTCAGATACGCAGTATTTT.

The rearrangement uses TRBV14 and TRBJ2-7; D is uncertain. Germline loops: CDR1 SGHDN, CDR2 FVKESK. This CDR3 has 15 amino acids. V lost 1 base to trimming and J lost 0 bases, with 10 bases between them. Here the CDR3 DNA reads TGTGCCAGCAGCCAAGTTCTAGGGTACTCCTACGAGCAGTACTTC. This translates into CASSQVLGYSYEQYF.

The chain has TRBV28 and TRBJ1-3; unclear D gene. The CDR3 covers 15 residues. Between the trimmed V and J ends, which lost 5 bases and 0 bases, there was a span of 11 bases. In germline, CDR1 is MDHEN, CDR2 SYDVKM. In nucleotides, the CDR3 is TGTGCCAGCAGTACTCCAAATTACTCTGGAAACACCATATATTTT. Translated, it gives CASSTPNYSGNTIYF.

In this sample, this clone turned up a few times. The J gene is TRBJ1-4, the V gene TRBV10-1; D gene uncertain. V was trimmed by 5 bases and J by 0 bases, leaving 4 bases between them. The germline V gene has CDR1 WNHNN and CDR2 SYGVQD (reference sequence). CDR3 length equals 13 residues. CDR3 region: CASSTTTNEKLFF. CDR3 DNA: TGCGCCAGCAGTACCACAACTAATGAAAAACTGTTTTTT.

The chain combines TRBV30 with TRBJ1-2; no clear D gene. Germline CDR1 GTSNPN, CDR2 SVGIG (reference sequence). V was clipped by 6 bases and J by 8 bases, with 10 bases between them. The CDR3 has 10 amino acids. CDR3 DNA: TGTGCCTGCAAAGGGAACGGCTACACCTTC. Protein: CACKGNGYTF.

The chain carries TRBV7-2 and TRBJ2-7; 7 bases match TRBD2. CDR1 and CDR2 (germline): SGHTA, FQGNSA. After removal of 1 base from V and 1 base from J, the junction contained 4 bases not matched to a gene. This CDR3 contains 15 residues. The chain's CDR3 is CASSLEGGGSYEQYF. The CDR3 coding sequence is TGTGCCAGCAGCTTAGAAGGCGGGGGTTCCTACGAGCAGTACTTC. The whole variable domain, filled in from reference TRBV7-2 and TRBJ2-7, reads GAGVSQSPSNKVTEKGKDVELRCDPISGHTALYWYRQSLGQGLEFLIYFQGNSAPDKSGLPSDRFSAERTGGSVSTLTIQRTQQEDSAVYLCASSLEGGGSYEQYFGPGTRLTVT.

V gene TRBV10-3 combines with J gene TRBJ2-7, with 9 bases matching TRBD1. This CDR3 has 15 residues. Trimming took 6 bases from V and 2 from J; bases not matched to a gene: 8. Germline CDR1 and CDR2: ENHRY and SYGVKD. CDR3 protein: CAIRPGQGFAYEQYF. The DNA of the CDR3 is TGTGCCATCAGGCCGGGACAGGGTTTCGCCTACGAGCAGTACTTC.

This sequence joins TRBV11-2 and TRBJ2-5, with D maybe TRBD2 (5 bases). The germline V gene encodes CDR1 SGHAT and CDR2 FQNNGV. This CDR3 has 16 amino acids. The V end lost 4 bases, the J end lost 7 bases, and 22 bases lay between the germline ends. The CDR3 sequence is CASSSDPGYNALTQYF. CDR3 nucleotides: TGTGCCAGCAGCTCGGATCCGGGGTATAACGCGCTGACCCAGTACTTC. The whole variable domain, remainder taken from reference TRBV11-2 and TRBJ2-5, is EAGVAQSPRYKIIEKRQSVAFWCNPISGHATLYWYQQILGQGPKLLIQFQNNGVVDDSQLPKDRFSAERLKGVDSTLKIQPAKLEDSAVYLCASSSDPGYNALTQYFGPGTRLLVL.

This sequence joins TRBV9 and TRBJ2-1, with 8 bases that match TRBD2. After removal of 4 bases from V and 6 bases from J, the junction contained 9 bases not matched to a gene. Germline CDR1 is SGDLS and CDR2 is YYNGEE. The CDR3 is 15 amino acids. CDR3 DNA sequence: TGTGCCAGCAGCATGCCGGGACTAGATCCCAATGAGCAGTTCTTC. Translation: CASSMPGLDPNEQFF.

The V call is TRBV29-1, the J call TRBJ2-3; 8 positions match TRBD1. This CDR3 spans 17 amino acids. The trim removed 4 bases at V and 6 bases at J, leaving 18 bases unmatched. CDR1 is SQVTM and CDR2 is ANQGSEA in the germline V gene. CDR3 nucleotides: TGCAGCGTTGCCGGCCCCCGCACAGGGGGTCGTTGGGATACGCAGTATTTT. It is translated as CSVAGPRTGGRWDTQYF.

The count of this clone is one. The V gene is TRBV7-2, the J gene TRBJ2-7, with D unclear. CDR3 length: 12 residues. Germline loops: CDR1 SGHTA, CDR2 FQGNSA. The V gene lost 1 base and the J gene lost 6 bases, with 7 bases spanning the gap. The CDR3 nucleotides read TGTGCCAGCAGCTTAGAGGTGGGCGAGCAGTACTTC. Residues: CASSLEVGEQYF.

The rearrangement uses TRBV28 and TRBJ1-5; D might be TRBD1 (6 bases). Trimming stripped 1 base from V and 0 bases from J, with 10 bases between. This CDR3 spans 16 amino acids. Germline V gene lookup returns CDR1 MDHEN and CDR2 SYDVKM. The chain's CDR3 is CASSLYREYSNQPQHF. CDR3 DNA: TGTGCCAGCAGTTTATACAGGGAATATAGCAATCAGCCCCAGCATTTT.

The chain couples TRBV7-2 to TRBJ2-1; 9 nucleotides match TRBD2. This CDR3 is 17 amino acids long. V trimming: 5 bases; J trimming: 1 base; junction bases outside the gene matches: 9. Germline V gene lookup returns CDR1 SGHTA and CDR2 FQGNSA. CDR3: CASSRFAREGSYNEQFF. CDR3 bases: TGTGCCAGCAGCCGATTTGCGCGGGAGGGTTCCTACAATGAGCAGTTCTTC.

The chain joins TRBV2 to TRBJ1-1; D uncertain. Trimming took 9 bases from V and 1 from J, leaving 33 bases between them. Germline CDR1 is SNHLY and CDR2 is FYNNEI. The CDR3 has 20 amino acids. The CDR3 sequence: CASRREKGSLQTTQNTEAFF. In nucleotides, the CDR3 is TGTGCCAGTCGAAGGGAGAAAGGATCGTTACAAACAACCCAGAACACTGAAGCTTTCTTT.